Each of the 2 T cell receptor beta chains below was sequenced from the same sample in a study of T cell responses to AZD1222 COVID-19 vaccine. Sequencing was performed with immunoSEQ multiplex PCR; in TCRdb, only in-frame clones are kept and a portion is missing. The data contain 130,000 or so clones, around 90% of them singletons. Sequences were derived from peripheral blood, sampled on day 0 of AZD1222 vaccination. These receptor sequences come from an adult in good health.

The count of this clone is one. The chain has TRBV11-2 and TRBJ2-1, with TRBD1 matching over 8 bases. CDR3 length equals 13 residues. V shed 6 bases and J 9 bases; nucleotides not matched to a gene: 7. In germline, CDR1 is SGHAT, CDR2 FQNNGV. The CDR3 DNA follows: TGTGCCAGCAGGGAATCAGGGGGCGGTGAGCAGTTCTTC. The encoded protein is CASRESGGGEQFF.

The V gene is TRBV5-6, the J gene TRBJ1-1; possibly TRBD1 for D (5 bases). The CDR3 has 16 residues. V lost 0 bases to trimming and J lost 7 bases, with 19 bases between them. Germline V lookup: CDR1 SGHDT, CDR2 YYEEEE. CDR3 sequence reads: CASSLVSSGYGLEAFF. CDR3 sequence (DNA): TGTGCCAGCAGCTTGGTCTCGTCAGGGTATGGTCTTGAAGCTTTCTTT.